This T cell receptor beta chain was recovered during a study of T cell clonality in common variable immunodeficiency. Study observations and caveats: Shared TCRbeta clones were fewer between CVID subjects than controls. In common variable immunodeficiency, TCR beta chains reportedly carried fewer deletions and N-nucleotide insertions. TCRbeta clonality was increased in CVID versus healthy controls.

This clone was recorded a few times. The antigen is unknown. At one boundary the junction diverges from the germline segment, which might be a read error. With the read ending 3 residues before the CDR3 end, the germline J gene is used to fill in that end. TCRdb's copy holds only in-frame clones and misses some; the assay was immunoSEQ multiplex PCR. The sample contains approximately 26,000 clones, none occurring once; around 3.3% lies in the top ten. The CDR3 covers 15 residues. Germline V gives CDR1 SSHAT, CDR2 FNYEAQ (reference sequence). This chain connects TRBV7-7 to TRBJ2-5; tentatively, D is TRBD2 (7 bases). The TCR originated in a human donor with common variable immunodeficiency. Sequencing input: peripheral blood mononuclear cells. The CDR3 DNA, read in part, is TGTGCTAGCAGCCCTCCCGGGGGGCTTTTGGAGACC. Translated, it gives CASSPPGGLLET. The whole CDR3 protein reads CASSPPGGLLETQYF.